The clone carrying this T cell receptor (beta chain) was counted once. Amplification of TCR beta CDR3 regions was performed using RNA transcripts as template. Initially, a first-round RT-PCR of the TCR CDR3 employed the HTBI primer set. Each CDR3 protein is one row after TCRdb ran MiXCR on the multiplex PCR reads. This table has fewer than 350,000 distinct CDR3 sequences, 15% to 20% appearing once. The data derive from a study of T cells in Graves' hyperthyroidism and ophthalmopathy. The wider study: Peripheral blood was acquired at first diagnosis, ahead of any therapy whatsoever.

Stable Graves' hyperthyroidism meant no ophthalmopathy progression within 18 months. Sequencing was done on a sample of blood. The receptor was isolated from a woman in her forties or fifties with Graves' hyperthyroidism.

CDR3 sequence reads: CASSLNGAQGSGYTF. CDR3 sequence (DNA): TGCGCCAGCAGCTTGAATGGAGCACAGGGCAGCGGCTACACCTTC. The chain recombines TRBV5-1 with TRBJ1-2; TRBD1 is a possible D gene (6 bases). Germline CDR1 and CDR2: SGHRS and YFSETQ. Trimming shortened V by 1 base and J by 8 bases, and 18 bases separated the two germline ends. The CDR3 is 15 amino acids.